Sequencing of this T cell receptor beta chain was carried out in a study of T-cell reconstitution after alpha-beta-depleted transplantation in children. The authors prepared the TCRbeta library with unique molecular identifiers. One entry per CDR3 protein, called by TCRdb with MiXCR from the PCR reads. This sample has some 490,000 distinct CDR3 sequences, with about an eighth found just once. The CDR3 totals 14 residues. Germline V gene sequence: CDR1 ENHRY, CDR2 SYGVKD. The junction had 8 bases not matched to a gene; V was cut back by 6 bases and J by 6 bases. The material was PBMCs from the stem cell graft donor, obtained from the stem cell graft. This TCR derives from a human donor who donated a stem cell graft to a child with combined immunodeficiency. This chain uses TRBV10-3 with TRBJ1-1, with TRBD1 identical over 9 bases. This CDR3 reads CAISLTGGNSEAFF. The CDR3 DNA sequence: TGTGCCATCAGCCTTACAGGGGGCAATTCTGAAGCTTTCTTT.